The rows below give T cell receptor beta chains drawn from one sample of a study of beta chain features in type 1 diabetes. Generated by immunoSEQ multiplex PCR, the TCRdb table keeps only in-frame clones and is missing some. This sample has 40,000 or so clones, with approximately 70% found just once. The source material was Tregs from blood. All receptors derive from a woman younger than 30 with type 1 diabetes. Both conserved end residues are part of each CDR3. D genes are given only for firm matches. The size field is filled for only some rows; it gives once, few, many or a size class.

cdr3_aa cdr3_nt d_call j_call clone_size v_call
CASSLVGGGGIIYYGYTF TGTGCCAGCAGCTTAGTGGGGGGCGGGGGGATAATTTACTATGGCTACACCTTC - TRBJ1-2 - TRBV7-2
CASSRGLAGDTGELFF TGTGCCAGCAGCCGGGGACTAGCGGGGGACACCGGGGAGCTGTTTTTT TRBD2 TRBJ2-2 - TRBV5-4
CASSSLTDTQYF TGCGCCAGCAGCTCCCTAACAGATACGCAGTATTTT - TRBJ2-3 - TRBV5-1
CSVVGSSTDTQYF TGCAGCGTTGTTGGCTCGAGCACAGATACGCAGTATTTT - TRBJ2-3 - TRBV29-1
CASSLNRDREYGYTF TGCGCCAGCAGCCTTAATAGGGACAGAGAATATGGCTACACCTTC TRBD1 TRBJ1-2 - TRBV4-1
CASSLVRSRQETQYF TGTGCCAGCAGCTTAGTTCGCTCTAGACAAGAGACCCAGTACTTC - TRBJ2-5 - TRBV11-2
CASSLGTSGSPSDEQYF TGTGCCAGCAGCCTTGGGACTAGCGGGAGCCCGTCCGACGAGCAGTACTTC TRBD2 TRBJ2-7 few TRBV4-2
CASSGGLLTGELFF TGTGCCAGCAGCGGAGGACTACTCACCGGGGAGCTGTTTTTT - TRBJ2-2 once TRBV7-2
CASSFGENTEAFF TGTGCCAGCAGCTTTGGAGAGAACACTGAAGCTTTCTTT - TRBJ1-1 - TRBV11-2
CASSFGTGARTDTQYF TGTGCCAGCAGTTTCGGGACAGGGGCGCGCACAGATACGCAGTATTTT TRBD1 TRBJ2-3 - TRBV28
CASSQGGNGEYEQYF TGCGCCAGCAGCCAAGGTGGCAACGGAGAATACGAGCAGTACTTC - TRBJ2-7 once TRBV4-3
CASSVASGGYNEQFF TGTGCCAGCAGCGTAGCTAGCGGGGGCTACAATGAGCAGTTCTTC TRBD2 TRBJ2-1 - TRBV9
CASSLGNRANQETQYF TGCGCCAGCAGCTTGGGTAACAGGGCCAACCAAGAGACCCAGTACTTC - TRBJ2-5 - TRBV5-1
CASSGQGAGETQYF TGTGCCAGCAGCGGACAGGGGGCTGGAGAGACCCAGTACTTC TRBD1 TRBJ2-5 few TRBV27
CASSPPFGQGRFNEQFF TGTGCCAGCTCACCACCTTTCGGGCAGGGTAGATTCAATGAGCAGTTCTTC - TRBJ2-1 - TRBV18
CASSPHDGRGRRAFF TGTGCCAGCAGTCCGCACGACGGGAGGGGGCGCCGGGCTTTCTTT TRBD1 TRBJ1-1 - TRBV6-1
CASSSGPGVEQFF TGTGCCAGCAGCTCCGGGCCAGGGGTTGAGCAGTTCTTC - TRBJ2-1 once TRBV7-2
CACLAGGPNEQFF TGTGCCTGCCTAGCGGGAGGGCCGAATGAGCAGTTCTTC TRBD2 TRBJ2-1 - TRBV30
CASTWAGGAKLFF TGTGCCAGCACCTGGGCAGGAGGAGCAAAACTGTTTTTT - TRBJ1-4 - TRBV7-9
CASSRVAGAPDTQYF TGTGCCAGCAGCCGCGTAGCGGGAGCCCCAGATACGCAGTATTTT TRBD2 TRBJ2-3 - TRBV7-2
CASSPRPLSYGYTF TGTGCCAGCAGCCCCCGCCCCCTCAGCTATGGCTACACCTTC - TRBJ1-2 - TRBV7-2
CASSYRGPYEQYF TGTGCCAGCAGTTATCGGGGTCCCTACGAGCAGTACTTC - TRBJ2-7 - TRBV6-5
CASSLVSHPDIQYF TGTGCCAGCAGCTTAGTGTCCCACCCAGACATTCAGTACTTC - TRBJ2-4 - TRBV7-8
CASTRGRTTRPETQYF TGTGCCAGCACCAGAGGACGGACTACACGCCCAGAGACCCAGTACTTC - TRBJ2-5 - TRBV7-8
CASSLRPAVNTEAFF TGTGCCAGCAGCTTAAGGCCAGCGGTGAACACTGAAGCTTTCTTT - TRBJ1-1 - TRBV7-3
CASSLHPGDHEQYF TGTGCCAGCAGCCTGCACCCGGGGGACCACGAGCAGTACTTC - TRBJ2-7 - TRBV7-3
CASSTESTDTQYF TGTGCCAGCAGTACGGAGTCCACAGATACGCAGTATTTT - TRBJ2-3 - TRBV6-6
CASTPGGTKNIQYF TGTGCCAGCACCCCCGGGGGTACGAAAAACATTCAGTACTTC - TRBJ2-4 - TRBV7-9
CASSKNFGGQSYNEQFF TGTGCCAGCAGTAAGAACTTCGGGGGGCAATCCTACAATGAGCAGTTCTTC - TRBJ2-1 - TRBV2
CAWSVQRGGEQFF TGTGCCTGGAGTGTACAGAGGGGGGGCGAGCAGTTCTTC - TRBJ2-1 few TRBV30
CASSLAYEQYF TGTGCCAGCAGCTTAGCCTACGAGCAGTACTTC - TRBJ2-7 - TRBV11-1
CASSPDRGRGGYTF TGTGCCAGCAGCCCAGACAGGGGAAGAGGGGGCTACACCTTC TRBD1 TRBJ1-2 - TRBV7-2
CASSLGAGSSYNEQFF TGTGCCAGCAGCTTAGGGGCGGGAAGCTCCTACAATGAGCAGTTCTTC - TRBJ2-1 - TRBV7-3
CASTHRITDTQYF TGTGCCAGCACCCACAGGATCACAGATACGCAGTATTTT - TRBJ2-3 - TRBV7-2
CSVTLAGVYNEQFF TGCAGCGTGACTCTAGCGGGGGTTTACAATGAGCAGTTCTTC TRBD2 TRBJ2-1 - TRBV29-1
CASSLDTYNEQFF TGTGCCAGCAGCTTAGACACCTACAATGAGCAGTTCTTC - TRBJ2-1 few TRBV7-2
CASSGRGADTQYF TGTGCCAGCAGTGGCAGGGGGGCAGATACGCAGTATTTT - TRBJ2-3 - TRBV25-1
CASSPQEGWPQHF TGTGCCAGCAGTCCACAGGAGGGGTGGCCCCAGCATTTT - TRBJ1-5 once TRBV2
CASSLGLAGGLSYNEQFF TGTGCCAGCAGCTTAGGGCTAGCGGGAGGCCTCTCCTACAATGAGCAGTTCTTC TRBD2 TRBJ2-1 few TRBV11-3
CASSLWNRGDSYEQYF TGTGCCAGCAGCTTATGGAACCGGGGGGACTCCTACGAGCAGTACTTC TRBD2 TRBJ2-7 - TRBV11-3
CASSGDRRQSGANVLTF TGCGCCAGCAGCGGAGACAGGCGACAATCTGGGGCCAACGTCCTGACTTTC - TRBJ2-6 - TRBV5-1
CASSQRGGNTEAFF TGCGCCAGCAGCCAACGAGGGGGCAACACTGAAGCTTTCTTT TRBD1 TRBJ1-1 - TRBV4-1
CASSLPGFGEQYF TGTGCCAGCAGCTTGCCCGGGTTCGGCGAGCAGTACTTC - TRBJ2-7 - TRBV11-3
CASSPVHVRYEQYF TGTGCCAGCAGCCCAGTGCACGTGCGGTACGAGCAGTACTTC - TRBJ2-7 medium-sized TRBV11-2
CASSPGTDWGYTF TGTGCCAGCTCACCGGGGACAGATTGGGGCTACACCTTC TRBD1 TRBJ1-2 - TRBV18
CASSFVGTSAGMGTQYF TGTGCCAGCAGCTTCGTCGGGACTAGCGCCGGGATGGGGACCCAGTACTTC TRBD2 TRBJ2-5 - TRBV7-9
CASSQRTGSYGYTF TGCGCCAGCAGCCAACGGACAGGCTCCTATGGCTACACCTTC TRBD1 TRBJ1-2 - TRBV4-3
CASSVGGGNTEAFF TGTGCCAGCAGTGTAGGGGGGGGGAACACTGAAGCTTTCTTT - TRBJ1-1 - TRBV2
CSVVPGQMTEQYF TGCAGCGTTGTACCGGGACAGATGACCGAGCAGTACTTC TRBD1 TRBJ2-7 - TRBV29-1
CASSFLMTGSNYGYTF TGTGCCAGCAGTTTCCTCATGACAGGCTCTAACTATGGCTACACCTTC - TRBJ1-2 once TRBV6-5
CASSSLYEQYF TGTGCCAGCAGCTCCTTGTACGAGCAGTACTTC - TRBJ2-7 - TRBV5-4
CASSLRGAATNEKLFF TGTGCCAGCAGCTTACGGGGGGCTGCAACTAATGAAAAACTGTTTTTT - TRBJ1-4 - TRBV7-8
CASSFGPTANTEAFF TGTGCCAGCAGCTTTGGCCCGACAGCAAACACTGAAGCTTTCTTT - TRBJ1-1 - TRBV7-9
CASSQPDYGYTF TGCGCCAGCAGCCAACCGGACTATGGCTACACCTTC - TRBJ1-2 - TRBV4-1
CASSPREWEQYF TGTGCCAGCAGTCCCAGGGAATGGGAGCAGTACTTC - TRBJ2-7 few TRBV28
CASSPGLAGDTQYF TGTGCCAGCAGCCCGGGACTAGCTGGTGATACGCAGTATTTT TRBD2 TRBJ2-3 - TRBV7-3
CASSHGQGQRGAFF TGTGCCAGCAGCCACGGACAGGGCCAACGGGGGGCTTTCTTT TRBD1 TRBJ1-1 - TRBV7-2
CASSLVGGYGYTF TGTGCCAGCAGTCTCGTCGGCGGCTATGGCTACACCTTC - TRBJ1-2 - TRBV28
CASSWGQITEAFF TGTGCCAGCAGCTGGGGACAGATCACTGAAGCTTTCTTT TRBD1 TRBJ1-1 few TRBV7-8
CASSARSWQGYGYTF TGTGCCAGCAGCGCGCGCTCGTGGCAGGGGTATGGCTACACCTTC - TRBJ1-2 - TRBV5-6